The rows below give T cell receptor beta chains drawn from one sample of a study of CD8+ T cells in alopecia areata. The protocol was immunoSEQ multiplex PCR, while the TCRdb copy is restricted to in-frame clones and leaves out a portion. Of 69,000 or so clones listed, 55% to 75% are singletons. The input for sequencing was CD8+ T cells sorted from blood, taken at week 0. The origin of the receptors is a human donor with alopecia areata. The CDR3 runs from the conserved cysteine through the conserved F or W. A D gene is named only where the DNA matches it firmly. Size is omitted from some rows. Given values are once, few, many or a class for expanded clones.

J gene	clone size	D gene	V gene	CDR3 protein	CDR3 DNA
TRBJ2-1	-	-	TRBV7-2	CASSLQPGEQFF	TGTGCCAGCAGCTTACAGCCGGGGGAGCAGTTCTTC
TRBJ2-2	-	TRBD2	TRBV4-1	CASSPTPRLAEHTGELFF	TGCGCCAGCAGCCCCACCCCGCGACTAGCGGAACACACCGGGGAGCTGTTTTTT
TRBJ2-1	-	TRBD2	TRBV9	CASSPTLKGVAGLNEQFF	TGTGCCAGCAGCCCTACCCTGAAGGGGGTAGCGGGACTCAATGAGCAGTTCTTC
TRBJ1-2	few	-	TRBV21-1	CASRYPGRSGGVGDYGYTF	TGTGCCAGCAGATATCCAGGACGCTCAGGGGGAGTAGGGGACTATGGCTACACCTTC
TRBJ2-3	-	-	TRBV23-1	CASSQPIIDSAQYF	TGCGCCAGCAGTCAACCGATAATTGACAGTGCGCAGTATTTT
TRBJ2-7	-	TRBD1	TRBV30	CAWSAGTGVHEQYF	TGTGCCTGGAGCGCCGGGACAGGGGTCCACGAGCAGTACTTC
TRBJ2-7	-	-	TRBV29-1	CSVETGDGYEQYF	TGCAGCGTTGAAACCGGGGATGGCTACGAGCAGTACTTC
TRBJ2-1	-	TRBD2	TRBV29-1	CSVEGLAGEGEQFF	TGCAGCGTTGAAGGACTAGCGGGAGAAGGGGAGCAGTTCTTC
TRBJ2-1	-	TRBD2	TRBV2	CASSGLAQGRNEQFF	TGTGCCAGCAGCGGACTAGCGCAGGGGAGGAATGAGCAGTTCTTC
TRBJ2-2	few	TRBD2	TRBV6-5	CASSYSPTGGTGELFF	TGTGCCAGCAGTTACAGTCCAACGGGGGGCACCGGGGAGCTGTTTTTT
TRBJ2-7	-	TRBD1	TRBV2	CAIRDSSSYEQYF	TGTGCCATCCGGGACAGTAGCTCCTACGAGCAGTACTTC
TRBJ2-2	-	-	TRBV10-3	CAISGSGDNAGELFF	TGTGCCATCAGTGGGTCTGGGGATAACGCCGGGGAGCTGTTTTTT
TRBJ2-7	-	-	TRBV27	CASSISGTGHYEQYF	TGTGCCAGCAGTATCAGCGGGACAGGTCACTACGAGCAGTACTTC